The 9 T cell receptor beta chains listed next were all sequenced from one sample in a study of cytomegalovirus exposure and HLA in healthy donors. The PCR made use of 60 Vbeta and 13 Jbeta primers. Some clones are missing from TCRdb's copy, which holds only in-frame ones; the method was immunoSEQ multiplex PCR. This table has 150,000 to 200,000 clones, roughly 82% appearing once. Sequenced input: PBMCs. The receptors originated from a middle-aged man in good health and CMV-seronegative.

This chain uses TRBV6-5 with TRBJ2-7; D is perhaps TRBD1 (7 bases). The germline V gene encodes CDR1 MNHEY and CDR2 SVGAGI. This CDR3 has 15 amino acids. The V end was cut by 0 bases, the J end by 6 bases, with 15 bases between. The CDR3 coding sequence is TGTGCCAGCAGTTACTCGCGGGACAGCCTCTCCGAGCAGTACTTC. Encoded protein: CASSYSRDSLSEQYF.

With regard to this clone: Mismatch with germline at one junction end may stem from a read error. The chain has TRBV4-1 and TRBJ2-7; unclear D gene. Germline V gene data show CDR1 as MGHRA and CDR2 as YSYEKL. The CDR3 covers 15 residues. The CDR3 sequence: CASRQEPVSSYEQYF. CDR3 in DNA: TGCGCCAGCAGACAAGAGCCAGTCAGCTCCTACGAGCAGTACTTC.

This chain uses TRBV7-2 with TRBJ2-1; possibly TRBD2 for D (6 bases). V lost 1 base to trimming and J lost 2 bases, with 12 bases between them. From germline, CDR1 is SGHTA and CDR2 FQGNSA. The CDR3 consists of 16 residues. The CDR3 here is CASSLGGGQPYNEQFF. The DNA for the CDR3 is TGTGCCAGCAGCTTAGGGGGAGGCCAGCCCTACAATGAGCAGTTCTTC.

The chain employs TRBV9 and TRBJ1-4; D might be TRBD1 (6 bases). Trimming took 4 bases from V and 5 from J, leaving 18 bases between them. This CDR3 is built from 16 residues. Germline CDR1 SGDLS, CDR2 YYNGEE. The CDR3 coding sequence is TGTGCCAGCAGCCCTCATCAGACAGGTCAGAATGAAAAACTGTTTTTT. This translates into CASSPHQTGQNEKLFF.

The chain links TRBV27 to TRBJ1-5; 7 bases map to TRBD1. Germline-derived CDR1 and CDR2 are MNHEY and SMNVEV (reference sequence). Trimming removed 4 bases from V and 4 bases from J; junction bases left unmatched: 10. The CDR3 length is 16 residues. This CDR3 reads CASSSPSRGSNQPQHF. The CDR3 DNA reads as TGTGCCAGCAGTTCTCCTTCCAGGGGGTCGAATCAGCCCCAGCATTTT.

Of note for this clone: Distinct nucleotide sequences in the sample also encode this CDR3. This chain connects TRBV9 to TRBJ1-3; TRBD1 agrees at 8 bases. J lost 0 bases, V lost 0 bases, and 8 bases had no gene match. Germline values: CDR1 SGDLS, CDR2 YYNGEE. This CDR3 has 18 amino acids. DNA of the CDR3: TGTGCCAGCAGCGTAGCTCAGGGACAGGAACGCTCTGGAAACACCATATATTTT. Translating it yields CASSVAQGQERSGNTIYF.

The V and J genes are TRBV28 and TRBJ2-4, with a possible D match to TRBD1 (6 bases). The length of the CDR3 is 14 residues. V was cut by 5 bases and J by 8 bases, with 16 bases left in between. Germline-derived CDR1 and CDR2 are MDHEN and SYDVKM. CDR3 in amino acids: CASSPGWQGHIQYF. The CDR3 DNA reads as TGTGCCAGCAGTCCAGGGTGGCAGGGGCACATTCAGTACTTC.

The chain combines TRBV29-1 with TRBJ2-1; TRBD2 agrees at 13 bases. With V trimmed by 3 bases and J by 9 bases, 8 bases remained unmatched. The CDR3 runs 15 residues. Germline V gene lookup returns CDR1 SQVTM and CDR2 ANQGSEA. The CDR3 bases are TGCAGCGTTGACCGAACTAGCGGGGGGGCGGGTGAGCAGTTCTTC. It translates to CSVDRTSGGAGEQFF.

The table lists this clone with a count of one. The chain links TRBV28 to TRBJ2-7, with D uncertain. CDR1 and CDR2 (germline): MDHEN, SYDVKM. Trimming shortened V by 6 bases and J by 3 bases, and 15 bases separated the two germline ends. The CDR3 is 14 residues long. Here the CDR3 reads CASRPAANIYEQYF. The CDR3 nucleotides read TGTGCCAGCAGGCCCGCGGCTAACATCTACGAGCAGTACTTC.